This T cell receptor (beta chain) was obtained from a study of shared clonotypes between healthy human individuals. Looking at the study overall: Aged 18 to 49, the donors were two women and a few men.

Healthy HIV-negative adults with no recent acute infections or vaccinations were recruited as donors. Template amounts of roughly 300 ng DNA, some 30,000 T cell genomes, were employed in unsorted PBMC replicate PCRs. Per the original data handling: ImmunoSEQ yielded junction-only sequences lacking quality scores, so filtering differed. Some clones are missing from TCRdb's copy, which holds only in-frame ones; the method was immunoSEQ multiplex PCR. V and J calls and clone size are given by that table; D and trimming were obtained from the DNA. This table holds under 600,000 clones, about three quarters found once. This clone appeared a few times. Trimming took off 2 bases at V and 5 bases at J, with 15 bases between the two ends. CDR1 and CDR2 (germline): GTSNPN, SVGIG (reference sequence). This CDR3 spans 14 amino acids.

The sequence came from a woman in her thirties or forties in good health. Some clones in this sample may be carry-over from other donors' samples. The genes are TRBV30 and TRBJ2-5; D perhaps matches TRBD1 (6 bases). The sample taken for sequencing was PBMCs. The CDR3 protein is CAWSRQVWEETQYF. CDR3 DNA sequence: TGTGCCTGGAGTAGACAGGTTTGGGAGGAGACCCAGTACTTC.